A selection of T cell receptor beta chains follows, all from one sample in a study of blood T cell repertoires in COVID-19. Profiling relied on immunoSEQ multiplex PCR, and the TCRdb table lists in-frame clones only, not all of them. Here the sample spans about 130,000 clones, 80% to 90% being singletons. Sequencing was performed on PBMCs or T cells enriched from blood (not recorded which). All receptors come from a woman in her 50s who had recovered from COVID-19. Both conserved end residues are part of each CDR3. D genes are given only for firm matches. Size is stated for part of the rows, as once, few or many counts, or as a class when the clone is expanded.

V	size	D	J	DNA	CDR3
TRBV9	NA	TRBD1	TRBJ2-3	TGTGCCAGCAGCGCCCGCTTTGGGGACAGGGGCCCTAGCACAGATACGCAGTATTTT	CASSARFGDRGPSTDTQYF
TRBV9	once	NA	TRBJ2-5	TGTGCCAGCAGCGTAGCGAGTTATAGAGAGACCCAGTACTTC	CASSVASYRETQYF
TRBV9	NA	NA	TRBJ2-5	TGTGCCAGCAGCGTAGGTGGGCGGGGGCCCGGGGAGACCCAGTACTTC	CASSVGGRGPGETQYF
TRBV12-5	NA	NA	TRBJ2-7	TGTGCTAGTGGGGCGGTCTACGAGCAGTACTTC	CASGAVYEQYF
TRBV5-6	NA	TRBD1	TRBJ1-1	TGTGCCAGCAGCCAACGACAGGGGGGCAGGCTCACTGAAGCTTTCTTT	CASSQRQGGRLTEAFF
TRBV11-2	once	TRBD2	TRBJ2-7	TGTGCCAGCAGCCCCGGACTAGCGGGGTGGAGCGAGCAGTACTTC	CASSPGLAGWSEQYF
TRBV4-3	NA	TRBD2	TRBJ2-1	TGCGCCAGCAGCCAGGGGACTAGCGGCAACAATGAGCAGTTCTTC	CASSQGTSGNNEQFF
TRBV5-8	NA	NA	TRBJ2-6	TGTGCCAGCAGCCCCATTTTTAGCTCTGGGGCCAACGTCCTGACTTTC	CASSPIFSSGANVLTF
TRBV24-1	NA	TRBD1	TRBJ1-1	TGTGCCACCAGTGACCCCGGGACAGGGGTAACTGAAGCTTTCTTT	CATSDPGTGVTEAFF
TRBV4-1	NA	TRBD1	TRBJ2-3	TGCGCCAGCAGCCCCCTCGGACAGGGGGAACAAAATACGCAGTATTTT	CASSPLGQGEQNTQYF
TRBV24-1	few	TRBD1	TRBJ1-5	TGTGCCACCAGTGAAAGGGGGCAGCTTCAGCCCCAGCATTTT	CATSERGQLQPQHF
TRBV6-4	NA	NA	TRBJ2-4	TGTGCCAGCAGTGACTCAGGGGCCAAAAAAAACCTAGCCAAAAACATTCAGTACTTC	CASSDSGAKKNLAKNIQYF
TRBV18	few	NA	TRBJ1-1	TGTGCCAGCTCACCCGACAGCGAGAACACTGAAGCTTTCTTT	CASSPDSENTEAFF
TRBV19	NA	TRBD1	TRBJ1-1	TGTGCCAGTAGGGGACAGGGATGGAACACTGAAGCTTTCTTT	CASRGQGWNTEAFF
TRBV11-2	NA	TRBD2	TRBJ2-1	TGTGCCAGCAGCTTAGCGCCGGGGGGTGCCAATGAGCAGTTCTTC	CASSLAPGGANEQFF
TRBV3-1/TRBV3-2	NA	NA	TRBJ1-1	TGTGCCAGCAGCCAAGAAGTAGGAGGAAGGACTGAAGCTTTCTTT	CASSQEVGGRTEAFF
TRBV11-2	NA	TRBD1	TRBJ1-1	TGTGCCAGCAGCTTAGCTCGAGGGGGCAGCCCGGTGAACACTGAAGCTTTCTTT	CASSLARGGSPVNTEAFF
TRBV5-6	NA	NA	TRBJ1-1	TGTGCCAGCTCGAGGGCGAACACTGAAGCTTTCTTT	CASSRANTEAFF
TRBV7-2	NA	TRBD2	TRBJ2-7	TGTGCCAGCAGCTGGGTCGGGACTAGCGCCGACGAGCAGTACTTC	CASSWVGTSADEQYF
TRBV30	NA	NA	TRBJ1-6	TGTGCCTGGGCGGTCTCCTATAATTCACCCCTCCACTTT	CAWAVSYNSPLHF
TRBV14	NA	TRBD1	TRBJ1-3	TGTGCCAGCAGCCAGGACGACAGGGGTGGAAACACCATATATTTT	CASSQDDRGGNTIYF
TRBV7-9	NA	NA	TRBJ2-5	TGTGCCAGCAGCCCCCCCCGGGGGCAAGAGACCCAGTACTTC	CASSPPRGQETQYF
TRBV9	NA	NA	TRBJ1-4	TGTGCCAGCAGCGTAGATTCGGGGGGCGCGGGTGAAAAACTGTTTTTT	CASSVDSGGAGEKLFF
TRBV7-8	NA	NA	TRBJ2-2	TGTGCCATTTACCGACTGAACACCGGGGAGCTGTTTTTT	CAIYRLNTGELFF
TRBV12-3/TRBV12-4	few	NA	TRBJ1-1	TGTGCCCAGTGGGGGGGTGAAGCTTTCTTT	CAQWGGEAFF
TRBV5-1	NA	TRBD1	TRBJ2-3	TGCGCCAGCAGCTTGGAGCGAAACCGGGACAGGGACGCAGATACGCAGTATTTT	CASSLERNRDRDADTQYF
TRBV5-6	NA	TRBD1	TRBJ1-1	TGTGCCAGCAGCTGGATGACAGGGATCGGCACTGAAGCTTTCTTT	CASSWMTGIGTEAFF
TRBV5-8	few	NA	TRBJ2-3	TGTGCCAGCAGCTTAACGGGGGAGCGCACAGATACGCAGTATTTT	CASSLTGERTDTQYF
TRBV5-4	NA	NA	TRBJ1-2	TGTGCCAGCAGCTTGGCCGGCAGGGGAACCTATGGCTACACCTTC	CASSLAGRGTYGYTF
TRBV7-2	NA	TRBD1	TRBJ2-1	TGTGCCAGCAGGGGGACAGGGGTCGATGAGCAGTTCTTC	CASRGTGVDEQFF
TRBV20-1	NA	NA	TRBJ2-7	TGCAGTGCTCAGCGGAGCTACGAGCAGTACTTC	CSAQRSYEQYF
TRBV6-5	NA	NA	TRBJ2-1	TGTGCCAGCAGGGAGGGGTACAATGAGCAGTTCTTC	CASREGYNEQFF
TRBV10-2	NA	NA	TRBJ2-7	TGCGCCAGCAGCCCACAGGGTTCGGAGCAGTACTTC	CASSPQGSEQYF
TRBV19	NA	NA	TRBJ2-4	TGTGCCAGTAGCTTTGGCGGTCTAGCCAAAAACATTCAGTACTTC	CASSFGGLAKNIQYF
TRBV5-4	few	NA	TRBJ2-7	TGTGCCAGCAGCTTGTCCGGGGGCTACGAGCAGTACTTC	CASSLSGGYEQYF
TRBV5-1	NA	TRBD1	TRBJ1-3	TGCGCCAGCAGAGTGGGACAGTCTGGAAACACCATATATTTT	CASRVGQSGNTIYF
TRBV5-8	NA	NA	TRBJ1-1	TGTGCCAGCAGCTACCGTGGAGCCAAGACTGAAGCTTTCTTT	CASSYRGAKTEAFF
TRBV19	NA	NA	TRBJ2-2	TGTGCCGCACAGGGGGGGGTGAGGGCCGGGGAGCTGTTTTTT	CAAQGGVRAGELFF
TRBV15	NA	NA	TRBJ2-5	TGTGCCACCAGCAGAGTTGGAGAGCGAGATTCAGAGACCCAGTACTTC	CATSRVGERDSETQYF
TRBV5-6	once	TRBD1	TRBJ2-7	TGTGCCAGCAGCCTGGCGGGACAGGGATACGAGCAGTACTTC	CASSLAGQGYEQYF
TRBV2	NA	NA	TRBJ2-3	TGTGCCAGCAGAAAAGAGACAGTGTCCACAGATACGCAGTATTTT	CASRKETVSTDTQYF
TRBV19	NA	TRBD1	TRBJ1-5	TGTGCCACAGGGGGGCGTACAGAAAAGAGCAATCAGCCCCAGCATTTT	CATGGRTEKSNQPQHF
TRBV9	NA	NA	TRBJ2-7	TGTGCCAGCAGCGTAGACACAGGTCAGTTCTACGAGCAGTACTTC	CASSVDTGQFYEQYF